This T cell receptor (beta chain) was recorded in a study of blood T cell repertoires in COVID-19. This CDR3 region has 12 residues. V lost 0 bases and J lost 12, with 10 bases in between. Germline V gene lookup returns CDR1 SGHKS and CDR2 YYEKEE (reference sequence). The sample holds one count of this clone. The data were produced by immunoSEQ multiplex PCR, yet TCRdb's version contains in-frame clones alone and is incomplete. The data hold around 160,000 clones, with approximately 91% observed a single time. V gene TRBV5-5 combines with J gene TRBJ2-1; D is undetermined. The material sequenced was peripheral blood. This receptor was obtained from a man between 18 and 29 years old with acute or convalescent COVID-19. The CDR3 loop reads CASSLGTSGQFF. The CDR3 DNA reads as TGTGCCAGCAGCTTGGGTACATCGGGGCAGTTCTTC.